Listed below are T cell receptor beta chains from one sample, sequenced in a study of blood T cells in healthy people across ages. TCRdb passed the 5' RACE reads through MiXCR, listing each CDR3 protein once. The data hold roughly 680,000 distinct CDR3 sequences, with around 20% observed a single time. Sequencing was performed on blood. The receptors come from a man in his sixties or seventies in good health. CDR3s include the opening cysteine and the closing phenylalanine or tryptophan. The D gene is left open where the match is weak. Only part of the rows carry a size: once, few, many, or a class if the clone is expanded.

size	D	V	J	CDR3	DNA
many	.	TRBV6-1	TRBJ2-4	CATQLGIGIQYF	TGTGCCACCCAGTTAGGCATCGGCATTCAGTACTTC
few	.	TRBV6-1	TRBJ2-4	CASSEAEGAKNIQYF	TGTGCCAGCAGTGAAGCTGAGGGGGCCAAAAACATTCAGTACTTC
few	TRBD2	TRBV5-1	TRBJ2-3	CASSLEGRGGADTQYF	TGCGCCAGCAGCTTGGAAGGTCGGGGGGGCGCAGATACGCAGTATTTT
.	.	TRBV6-1	TRBJ2-7	CASSDQLQVSYEQYF	TGTGCCAGCAGTGACCAACTCCAGGTCTCCTACGAGCAGTACTTC
few	.	TRBV24-1	TRBJ2-3	CATSDPGRLSTDTQYF	TGTGCCACCAGTGACCCTGGACGGCTTAGCACAGATACGCAGTATTTT
.	TRBD2	TRBV23-1	TRBJ2-2	CASNQRERCTGELFF	TGCGCCAGCAACCAGCGGGAGAGGTGCACCGGGGAGCTGTTTTTT
many	TRBD2	TRBV25-1	TRBJ2-1	CASSDTGGRANNEQFF	TGTGCCAGCAGTGACACAGGCGGGAGGGCCAACAATGAGCAGTTCTTC
few	TRBD1	TRBV9	TRBJ2-1	CASSVGQGAINEQFF	TGTGCCAGCAGCGTAGGACAGGGGGCAATCAATGAGCAGTTCTTC
.	.	TRBV15	TRBJ2-1	CATSRAPGPKVHEQFF	TGTGCCACCAGCAGGGCCCCGGGCCCCAAAGTCCATGAGCAGTTCTTC
many	TRBD2	TRBV12-3/TRBV12-4	TRBJ2-7	CASSTSGRAYEQYF	TGTGCCAGCAGTACTAGCGGGAGGGCCTACGAGCAGTACTTC
.	TRBD1	TRBV5-1	TRBJ2-7	CASSFGQGLDEQYF	TGCGCCAGCAGCTTCGGACAGGGGCTGGACGAGCAGTACTTC
.	.	TRBV5-1	TRBJ2-2	CASSFAGKSGGELFF	TGCGCCAGCAGCTTCGCGGGGAAGAGCGGCGGGGAGCTGTTTTTT
.	.	TRBV6-5	TRBJ1-2	CASSPQGQANYGYTF	TGTGCCAGCAGTCCTCAGGGCCAAGCTAACTATGGCTACACCTTC
many	TRBD2	TRBV15	TRBJ2-4	CATSRARGGGGKNIQYF	TGTGCCACCAGCAGAGCACGGGGGGGAGGAGGCAAAAACATTCAGTACTTC
few	.	TRBV3-1	TRBJ2-3	CASSQDPGTSTDTQYF	TGTGCCAGCAGCCAAGACCCCGGGACTAGCACAGATACGCAGTATTTT
few	.	TRBV10-3	TRBJ1-1	CAAEEGRENTEAFF	TGTGCCGCCGAGGAGGGTCGGGAGAACACTGAAGCTTTCTTT
few	.	TRBV20-1	TRBJ2-5	CSARVVGAETQYF	TGCAGTGCTAGAGTCGTTGGGGCGGAGACCCAGTACTTC
.	TRBD2	TRBV9	TRBJ2-1	CSSSVWGLAGASVYNEQFF	TGTTCCAGCAGCGTATGGGGACTAGCGGGAGCGTCGGTCTACAATGAGCAGTTCTTC
.	.	TRBV3-1	TRBJ2-2	CASSQDWSGAGELFF	TGTGCCAGCAGCCAAGACTGGAGTGGGGCCGGGGAGCTGTTTTTT
.	.	TRBV10-3	TRBJ2-3	CAISDEGGRTQYF	TGTGCCATCAGTGACGAGGGAGGCCGTACGCAGTATTTT
few	.	TRBV6-2/TRBV6-3	TRBJ2-5	CASSPGGLTGTQYF	TGTGCCAGCAGTCCCGGGGGCCTGACGGGGACCCAGTACTTC
.	.	TRBV12-3/TRBV12-4	TRBJ2-1	CASSRSGSYNEQFF	TGTGCCAGCAGCCGGAGCGGTTCCTACAATGAGCAGTTCTTC
.	TRBD1	TRBV13	TRBJ2-7	CASSSRGRGSSYEQYF	TGTGCCAGCAGCTCTCGTGGCAGGGGGAGCTCCTACGAGCAGTACTTC
.	TRBD1	TRBV20-1	TRBJ2-5	CSARDLYRGKQETQYF	TGCAGTGCTAGAGATTTGTACAGGGGAAAGCAAGAGACCCAGTACTTC
few	.	TRBV5-1	TRBJ1-1	CASSVGTVRTEAFF	TGCGCCAGCAGCGTGGGGACGGTGAGAACTGAAGCTTTCTTT
.	TRBD1	TRBV5-1	TRBJ2-5	CASSMGQGSETQYF	TGCGCCAGCAGCATGGGACAGGGGTCAGAGACCCAGTACTTC
.	.	TRBV7-9	TRBJ2-5	CASGRPGPKETQYF	TGTGCCAGCGGCCGACCGGGACCCAAAGAGACCCAGTACTTC
.	TRBD1	TRBV12-3/TRBV12-4	TRBJ1-2	CASIPGQGSSNYGYTF	TGTGCCAGCATCCCGGGACAGGGTTCCTCTAACTATGGCTACACCTTC
.	TRBD2	TRBV12-5	TRBJ2-1	CASAGTSGSYNEQFF	TGTGCTAGTGCCGGGACTAGCGGGAGCTACAATGAGCAGTTCTTC
.	.	TRBV20-1	TRBJ2-7	CSARDFQGRNEQYF	TGCAGTGCTAGAGATTTTCAGGGTAGGAACGAGCAGTACTTC
.	.	TRBV9	TRBJ2-1	CASSPDTSLSYNEQFF	TGTGCCAGCAGCCCGGATACCTCCCTTTCCTACAATGAGCAGTTCTTC
few	TRBD2	TRBV25-1	TRBJ2-7	CASSGTSGSSEQYF	TGTGCCAGCAGTGGGACTAGCGGGAGTTCCGAGCAGTACTTC
.	.	TRBV3-1	TRBJ2-7	CASSQAFGLAEQYF	TGTGCCAGCAGCCAAGCCTTTGGGTTGGCCGAGCAGTACTTC
.	.	TRBV7-2	TRBJ1-1	CASSPHGGVANTEAFF	TGTGCCAGCAGCCCACATGGGGGAGTGGCGAACACTGAAGCTTTCTTT
.	.	TRBV28	TRBJ2-5	CAGSFAQRDQETQYF	TGTGCCGGCAGTTTCGCCCAGAGGGACCAAGAGACCCAGTACTTC
.	.	TRBV5-1	TRBJ1-4	CASKAGSGNEKLFF	TGCGCCAGCAAGGCAGGCTCGGGTAATGAAAAACTGTTTTTT
.	.	TRBV4-2	TRBJ2-7	CASSQERGYYEQYF	TGTGCCAGCAGCCAAGAGCGGGGTTACTACGAGCAGTACTTC
few	.	TRBV7-8	TRBJ1-1	CASSDTPRMTAEAFF	TGTGCCAGCAGCGATACCCCTAGGATGACAGCTGAAGCTTTCTTT
few	.	TRBV12-3/TRBV12-4	TRBJ1-4	CASSLSPEKLFF	TGTGCCAGCAGTTTATCCCCGGAAAAACTGTTTTTT
.	TRBD2	TRBV9	TRBJ2-1	CASSAGLAGAISYNEQFF	TGTGCCAGCAGCGCGGGACTAGCGGGGGCCATCTCCTACAATGAGCAGTTCTTC
few	TRBD2	TRBV7-2	TRBJ2-5	CASSTGLAGEVYETQYF	TGTGCCAGCAGCACCGGACTAGCGGGAGAGGTATACGAGACCCAGTACTTC
.	.	TRBV7-2	TRBJ2-6	CASSFNSRASGANVLTF	TGTGCCAGCAGCTTCAATTCCCGGGCCTCTGGGGCCAACGTCCTGACTTTC
.	.	TRBV5-1	TRBJ2-5	CASSLASFQETQYF	TGCGCCAGCAGCTTGGCGTCATTCCAAGAGACCCAGTACTTC
few	TRBD2	TRBV6-6	TRBJ2-7	CASSPTSGSTYEQYF	TGTGCCAGCAGCCCCACTAGCGGGAGCACCTACGAGCAGTACTTC
few	.	TRBV7-6	TRBJ1-5	CASSLSRDQPQHF	TGTGCCAGCAGCTTGTCTCGGGATCAGCCCCAGCATTTT
few	.	TRBV15	TRBJ2-2	CATSRHHLGTGELFF	TGTGCCACCAGCAGACACCACCTAGGGACCGGGGAGCTGTTTTTT
few	.	TRBV28	TRBJ1-1	CASSLQTNTEAFF	TGTGCCAGCAGTTTACAGACGAACACTGAAGCTTTCTTT
.	.	TRBV6-5	TRBJ2-1	CASSPRGWNEQFF	TGTGCCAGCAGTCCCAGGGGATGGAATGAGCAGTTCTTC
.	TRBD2	TRBV20-1	TRBJ2-1	CSALPGLAGGFYNEQFF	TGCAGTGCTCTGCCGGGACTAGCGGGAGGCTTCTACAATGAGCAGTTCTTC
.	.	TRBV5-1	TRBJ2-3	CASSPTTGGDTQYF	TGCGCCAGCAGCCCTACTACAGGGGGGGACACGCAGTATTTT